Listed here are 15 T cell receptor beta chains from one sample, sequenced in a study of cytomegalovirus exposure and HLA in healthy donors. Vbeta (60) and Jbeta (13) primers were used in the PCR. Sequencing was performed with immunoSEQ multiplex PCR; in TCRdb, only in-frame clones are kept and a portion is missing. The table includes under 150,000 clones, 82% detected once. Sequenced input: PBMCs. These receptors were collected from a woman aged 45 to 65 in good health and CMV-seropositive.

This clone has only a few counts. The chain uses TRBV9 and TRBJ2-5; D possibly corresponds to TRBD2 (7 bases). V shed 0 bases and J shed 5 bases, with 14 bases lying between them. The CDR3 extends over 15 amino acids. Germline CDR1 SGDLS, CDR2 YYNGEE. Here the CDR3 reads CASSVGGGGPETQYF. Written as DNA, the CDR3 is TGTGCCAGCAGCGTAGGAGGGGGGGGTCCGGAGACCCAGTACTTC.

The V gene is TRBV7-9, the J gene TRBJ1-6; TRBD1 matches 8 bases. CDR1 and CDR2 from the germline V gene are SEHNR and FQNEAQ (reference sequence). CDR3 length: 16 residues. Trimming cost V 4 bases and J 10 bases; bases outside gene matches: 12. CDR3 coding DNA: TGTGCCAGCAGCTCTCCTACCAGGGGGCTAAGGTCACCCCTCCACTTT. As protein: CASSSPTRGLRSPLHF.

The rearrangement links TRBV11-3 to TRBJ1-6; D is uncertain. Germline V gene sequence: CDR1 SGHNT, CDR2 YENEEA. Trimming left V 5 bases short and J 10 bases short, with 12 bases between. The CDR3 is made up of 13 amino acids. CDR3 nucleotide sequence: TGTGCCAGCAGCCATGGAGGGAAGTCACCCCTCCACTTT. Its translation is CASSHGGKSPLHF.

The V and J genes are TRBV5-1 and TRBJ2-7; 10 bases fit TRBD2. The V gene end was trimmed by 3 bases and the J gene end by 3 bases; junction bases not matched to a gene: 3. Germline V gene data show CDR1 as SGHRS and CDR2 as YFSETQ. CDR3 length: 14 residues. CDR3 sequence reads: CASSSGTSVYEQYF. The CDR3 DNA is TGCGCCAGCAGCTCCGGGACTAGCGTCTACGAGCAGTACTTC.

This clone was seen more than once but under ten times. The chain combines TRBV28 with TRBJ2-2, with D maybe TRBD1 (6 bases). Germline V lookup: CDR1 MDHEN, CDR2 SYDVKM. CDR3 length: 15 amino acids. Between the trimmed V and J ends, which lost 1 base and 3 bases, there was a span of 9 bases. The CDR3 nucleotides read TGTGCCAGCAGTTTATTCCAGGGGTACACCGGGGAGCTGTTTTTT. Translating gives CASSLFQGYTGELFF.

This clone was seen just once. The junction departs from germline at one end; a sequencing error may be responsible. The chain has TRBV6-5 and TRBJ1-2; 7 bases fit TRBD1. Germline V gene sequence: CDR1 MNHEY, CDR2 SVGAGI. The CDR3 covers 10 residues. The CDR3 DNA reads as TGTGCCAGCAGTGGCCGACAGGGCTCCTTC. Protein: CASSGRQGSF.

The chain joins TRBV7-9 to TRBJ2-2; maybe TRBD2 (5 bases). The germline gives CDR1 SEHNR, CDR2 FQNEAQ (reference sequence). Between the trimmed V and J ends, which lost 11 bases and 2 bases, there was a span of 21 bases. This CDR3 is 16 amino acids long. The CDR3 reads CAYERGRSLNTGELFF. CDR3 DNA: TGTGCCTATGAGCGAGGGAGAAGCCTAAACACCGGGGAGCTGTTTTTT.

This sequence joins TRBV5-1 and TRBJ2-1; D remains unclear. V was shortened by 4 bases and J by 12 bases, with 17 bases between the two germline ends. Germline CDR1 reads SGHRS; CDR2 reads YFSETQ. The CDR3 consists of 13 residues. DNA for the CDR3: TGCGCCAGCAGCCCCCTGTCGGGTCATGGGCAGTTCTTC. Its translation is CASSPLSGHGQFF.

In its sample, this clone was seen a few times. The V gene is TRBV5-1, the J gene TRBJ1-2; D is ambiguous. V lost 1 base to trimming and J lost 3 bases, with 7 bases between them. CDR1 is SGHRS, CDR2 YFSETQ, per germline. The CDR3 has 13 residues. The CDR3 DNA reads TGCGCCAGCAGCTTGCGGGAGTACTATGGCTACACCTTC. It yields the protein CASSLREYYGYTF.

The chain carries TRBV28 and TRBJ2-6; D uncertain. The germline gives CDR1 MDHEN, CDR2 SYDVKM. Trimming shortened V by 5 bases and J by 2 bases, and 4 bases separated the two germline ends. The CDR3 is 13 amino acids. The CDR3, as DNA: TGTGCCAGCAGTCTTACTGGGGCCAACGTCCTGACTTTC. It yields the protein CASSLTGANVLTF.

The rearrangement links TRBV6-1 to TRBJ2-5, with D possibly TRBD1 on 6 matching bases. The DNA end favors TRBJ2-7, so the J call may be wrong. The CDR3 covers 15 residues. Germline assignment: CDR1 MNHNS and CDR2 SASEGT. CDR3 nucleotide sequence: TGTGCCAGCAGTCATATAACAGGGAGTAATTACGAGCAGTACTTC. This gives the protein CASSHITGSNYEQYF.

This clone was seen only a few times. The V gene is TRBV19, the J gene TRBJ1-5; tentative D call: TRBD1 (5 bases). The CDR3 has 20 amino acids. Trimming left V 1 base short and J 0 bases short, with 22 bases between. Germline V CDR1 and CDR2: LNHDA, SQIVND (reference sequence). In DNA, the CDR3 is TGTGCCAGTAGTATAGGAAGGGCAGGGCCCTCTTCTTATAGCAATCAGCCCCAGCATTTT. Its translation: CASSIGRAGPSSYSNQPQHF.

V usage is TRBV21-1 and J usage is TRBJ1-3; TRBD1 was called by the table and not checked on the DNA. TRBV21-1 is noted as a pseudogene. CDR3 length: 18 residues. The CDR3 loop reads CASSKVSAGQGPGNTIYF. The CDR3 DNA follows: TGTGCCAGCAGCAAAGTGAGTGCTGGACAGGGGCCGGGAAACACCATATATTTT.

This clone was counted between two and nine times. The chain recombines TRBV5-1 with TRBJ1-4; 10 bases fit TRBD1. Germline CDR1 and CDR2: SGHRS and YFSETQ. This CDR3 spans 18 amino acids. V trimming: 4 bases; J trimming: 1 base; junction bases outside the gene matches: 10. In DNA form, the CDR3 reads TGCGCCAGCAGCCCCGGGACAGGGGCGTGGGGAACTAATGAAAAACTGTTTTTT. Protein: CASSPGTGAWGTNEKLFF. Combining the CDR3 with reference TRBV5-1 and TRBJ1-4 gives the whole variable domain KAGVTQTPRYLIKTRGQQVTLSCSPISGHRSVSWYQQTPGQGLQFLFEYFSETQRNKGNFPGRFSGRQFSNSRSEMNVSTLELGDSALYLCASSPGTGAWGTNEKLFFGSGTQLSVL.

This clone was detected only a few times. The genes are TRBV5-1 and TRBJ2-1; the D gene is possibly TRBD2 (6 bases). Germline V gene sequence: CDR1 SGHRS, CDR2 YFSETQ. The CDR3 extends over 15 amino acids. The V end was cut by 4 bases, the J end by 4 bases, with 15 bases between. In DNA, the CDR3 is TGCGCCAGCAGCGCGGATAGCGGCCCATACAATGAGCAGTTCTTC. It specifies CASSADSGPYNEQFF.